This TCR beta chain was captured by sequencing in a study of shared clonotypes between healthy human individuals. Some clones are missing from TCRdb's copy, which holds only in-frame ones; the method was immunoSEQ multiplex PCR. The data hold about 1,900,000 clones, with roughly 94% observed a single time. Naive CD8 cells lacked CD45RO and underwent positive selection for CCR7, leaving out terminally differentiated effector memory CD45RA+ cells. The CDR3 totals 14 residues. Germline CDR1 reads MGHDK; CDR2 reads SYGVNS. V was pared by 4 bases and J by 3 bases, with 2 bases of the junction left unmatched.

The source material was naive CD8+ T cells sorted from blood. This chain connects TRBV25-1 to TRBJ2-1, with TRBD1 matching 8 bases. The TCR comes from a young man in good health. CDR3 coding DNA: TGTGCCAGCAGTGGGGACAGGTTCTACAATGAGCAGTTCTTC. This translates into CASSGDRFYNEQFF.